These 27 T cell receptor beta chains came from one sample sequenced in a study of T and B cells in COVID-19 patients. From blood, roughly 250-550 ng of genomic DNA served as TRB template. TRB rearrangements were amplified by multiplex PCR with BIOMED2 TRB-A/B primers. TCRdb analysed the multiplex PCR reads with MiXCR anew, one entry per CDR3 protein. The table includes about 15,000 distinct CDR3 sequences, approximately 26% detected once. Sequences were obtained from blood. Receptors were obtained from a human donor who had recovered from COVID-19.

This clonotype was detected a few times. The rearrangement links TRBV15 to TRBJ1-5; the match to TRBD1 covers 7 bases. J lost 1 base, V lost 4 bases, and 1 base had no gene match. The V gene's germline CDR1 is LNHNV and CDR2 YYDKDF (reference sequence). The CDR3 contains 14 residues. The CDR3 reads CATSTQGSNQPQHF. The CDR3 DNA is TGTGCCACCAGCACACAGGGGAGCAATCAGCCCCAGCATTTT.

This clonotype is categorized as medium-sized. The CDR3 spells CASRTAERNEQFF. The CDR3 region has the DNA TGTGCCAGCAGGACGGCCGAGCGCAATGAGCAGTTCTTC. The chain recombines TRBV12-3 or TRBV12-4 with TRBJ2-1, with D unresolved. The CDR3 contains 13 residues. Trimming removed 6 bases from V and 6 bases from J, with 12 bases in between.

The CDR3 loop reads CALGTGNTEAFF. The CDR3 DNA reads as TGTGCCCTGGGGACAGGGAACACTGAAGCTTTCTTT. The V call is TRBV30, the J call TRBJ1-1; 8 nucleotides agree with TRBD1. The CDR3 loop spans 12 amino acids. V was clipped by 8 bases and J by 1 base; unmatched bases: 3. Germline V gives CDR1 GTSNPN, CDR2 SVGIG (reference sequence).

The chain is built from TRBV24-1 and TRBJ2-7; 7 bases are shared with TRBD1. The germline gives CDR1 KGHDR, CDR2 SFDVKD. J lost 3 bases, V lost 3 bases, and 13 bases had no gene match. The CDR3 has 17 amino acids. This CDR3 reads CATSDQTGLSSLYEQYF. The CDR3, as DNA: TGTGCCACCAGTGATCAGACAGGGCTATCTTCCCTCTACGAGCAGTACTTC.

This clonotype was seen just once. V and J are TRBV5-6 and TRBJ1-2; 10 positions agree with TRBD1. The CDR3 runs to 15 residues. Germline CDR1 is SGHDT and CDR2 is YYEEEE. The V and J ends lost 5 bases and 5 bases, in that order; junction bases with no gene match: 9. The CDR3 DNA is TGTGCCAGCAGGGAGACAGGGGGCGCTTGGTATGGCTACACCTTC. This translates into CASRETGGAWYGYTF.

By sample share, this clonotype is medium-sized. This chain uses TRBV19 with TRBJ2-5; 8 bases are shared with TRBD2. The V segment lost 10 bases and the J segment 4 bases; nucleotides outside the gene matches: 8. The germline V gene has CDR1 LNHDA and CDR2 SQIVND (reference sequence). This CDR3 comprises 13 residues. CDR3 nucleotide sequence: TGTGCCACCACCCGGGGGGGCTCAGAGACCCAGTACTTC. It is translated as CATTRGGSETQYF.

The sample holds many counts of this clonotype. This chain joins TRBV27 and TRBJ1-6; no definite D call. In germline, CDR1 is MNHEY, CDR2 SMNVEV (reference sequence). The length of the CDR3 is 14 residues. The ends were cut back, 7 bases at V and 8 bases at J, with 15 bases in the middle. The CDR3 region is CASTSGLKHSPLHF. The DNA for the CDR3 is TGTGCCAGCACCTCAGGACTGAAGCATTCACCCCTCCACTTT.

This clonotype was recorded a few times. The chain couples TRBV6-2 or TRBV6-3 to TRBJ1-1; D remains ambiguous. CDR3 length: 19 amino acids. Trimming left V 0 bases short and J 2 bases short, with 22 bases between. In germline, CDR1 is MNHEY, CDR2 SVGEGT. The CDR3 reads CASSYSPPAEGGVNTEAFF. In DNA form, the CDR3 reads TGTGCCAGCAGTTACTCCCCCCCAGCGGAGGGCGGAGTAAACACTGAAGCTTTCTTT.

The CDR3 here is CASVRETDTQYF. The CDR3 nucleotides are TGTGCCAGCGTGCGGGAGACAGATACGCAGTATTTT. V and J are TRBV7-9 and TRBJ2-3, with TRBD2 matching over 7 bases. The trim removed 8 bases at V and 3 bases at J, leaving 2 bases unmatched. CDR1 and CDR2 from the germline V gene are SEHNR and FQNEAQ (reference sequence). This CDR3 is 12 amino acids long.

This clonotype was observed once. The rearrangement joins TRBV7-3 to TRBJ1-1; D gene ambiguous. Germline loops: CDR1 SGHTA, CDR2 FQGTGA. Trimming removed 8 bases at V and 3 bases at J, with 13 bases between. The CDR3 contains 13 residues. The CDR3: CASSIVSDTEAFF. In nucleotides, the CDR3 is TGTGCCAGCTCGATTGTCAGCGACACTGAAGCTTTCTTT. Complete variable domain (other parts from reference TRBV7-3 and TRBJ1-1): GAGVSQTPSNKVTEKGKYVELRCDPISGHTALYWYRQSLGQGPEFLIYFQGTGAADDSGLPNDRFFAVRPEGSVSTLKIQRTERGDSAVYLCASSIVSDTEAFFGQGTRLTVV.

This CDR3 reads CASSQTSGGYTGELFF. CDR3 coding DNA: TGTGCCAGCAGCCAAACTAGCGGGGGATATACCGGGGAGCTGTTTTTT. The chain has TRBV4-2 and TRBJ2-2; 11 bases fit TRBD2. CDR3 length: 16 residues. Germline CDR1 is LGHNA and CDR2 is YNFKEQ. V lost 2 bases to trimming and J lost 5 bases; unmatched junction nucleotides: 4.

The chain combines TRBV5-4 with TRBJ2-5, with 7 positions matching TRBD2. The CDR3 extends over 16 amino acids. Germline loops: CDR1 SGHNT, CDR2 YYREEE (reference sequence). Trimming removed 4 bases from V and 1 base from J; junction bases left unmatched: 10. The CDR3 sequence is CASSLGGGGIQETQYF. Here the CDR3 DNA reads TGTGCCAGCAGCCTGGGGGGGGGAGGCATCCAAGAGACCCAGTACTTC.

V usage is TRBV10-3 and J usage is TRBJ1-5, with 11 bases identical to TRBD1. V lost 3 bases, J lost 2 bases, and 21 bases stayed unmatched. The germline CDR1 and CDR2 sequences are ENHRY and SYGVKD. This CDR3 has 22 amino acids. The CDR3 bases are TGTGCCATCAGTGAATCGGTTCGCGGACAGGGGGCTTTCGGGCGGGGCAATCAGCCCCAGCATTTT. Its translation: CAISESVRGQGAFGRGNQPQHF.

This clonotype is medium-sized in the sample. The chain is built from TRBV19 and TRBJ2-1; 10 nucleotides match TRBD2. Germline CDR1 and CDR2: LNHDA and SQIVND (reference sequence). The CDR3 covers 18 residues. V trimming: 10 bases; J trimming: 0 bases; junction bases outside the gene matches: 15. The CDR3 bases are TGTGCCACCTCCATTAGCGGGGGGTCAGCCTACTCCTACAATGAGCAGTTCTTC. Protein: CATSISGGSAYSYNEQFF.

In this sample, this clonotype turned up many times. This chain links TRBV27 with TRBJ1-1; D is unresolved. V lost 8 bases and J 3 bases, leaving 7 bases between the germline ends. The CDR3 is made up of 11 amino acids. Germline V lookup: CDR1 MNHEY, CDR2 SMNVEV (reference sequence). This chain's CDR3 is CASLSYTEAFF. DNA of the CDR3: TGTGCCAGCCTTTCTTACACTGAAGCTTTCTTT.

A remark on this clonotype: It may be a read error: a sequence one base away is much more abundant. The V gene is TRBV27, the J gene TRBJ1-6; no clear D gene. The V gene lost 7 bases and the J gene lost 3 bases, with 16 bases spanning the gap. The V gene's germline CDR1 is MNHEY and CDR2 SMNVEV (reference sequence). The CDR3 is 16 residues long. The CDR3: CASTPAWGVYNSPLHF. The CDR3 DNA reads as TGTGCCAGCACTCCAGCATGGGGTGTCTATAATTCACCCCTCCACTTT.

This clonotype was found a few times. The chain carries TRBV7-9 and TRBJ1-6; TRBD1 agrees at 7 bases. Trimming took 5 bases from V and 7 from J; bases not matched to a gene: 8. CDR3 length: 15 amino acids. Germline CDR1 is SEHNR and CDR2 is FQNEAQ (reference sequence). CDR3 region: CASSPWSGGNSPLHF. CDR3 DNA: TGTGCCAGCAGCCCCTGGTCAGGGGGGAATTCACCCCTCCACTTT.

This clonotype was seen only a few times. The V and J genes are TRBV6-1 and TRBJ2-7; 7 positions agree with TRBD1. The CDR3 has 14 amino acids. V was clipped by 1 base and J by 2 bases; unmatched bases: 2. Germline-derived CDR1 and CDR2 are MNHNS and SASEGT. The CDR3 DNA follows: TGTGCCAGCAGTGAAGGGGGGACAGCCTACGAGCAGTACTTC. Its protein is CASSEGGTAYEQYF.

By frequency in the sample, this clonotype is medium-sized. The chain links TRBV29-1 to TRBJ2-1; TRBD2 matches 8 bases. J gave up 0 bases and V 7 bases, and 11 bases lay outside the gene matches. The length of the CDR3 is 16 residues. Germline CDR1 is SQVTM and CDR2 is ANQGSEA. The CDR3 protein is CSAEGYSGSSYNEQFF. The CDR3 DNA reads TGCAGCGCCGAAGGTTACAGCGGGAGCTCCTACAATGAGCAGTTCTTC.

In this sample, this clonotype is medium-sized. The gene calls are TRBV29-1 and TRBJ2-7; no clear D. The V end lost 5 bases, the J end lost 1 base, and 6 bases lay between the germline ends. Per germline, CDR1 SQVTM and CDR2 ANQGSEA. This CDR3 is built from 11 residues. The CDR3 spells CSVISSYEQYF. CDR3 DNA sequence: TGCAGCGTTATATCTTCCTACGAGCAGTACTTC.

There are a few counts of this clonotype. This rearrangement joins TRBV6-2 or TRBV6-3 to TRBJ1-5; D is possibly TRBD1 (5 bases). The germline V gene encodes CDR1 MNHEY and CDR2 SVGEGT. The CDR3 consists of 12 residues. Trimming took off 6 bases at V and 10 bases at J, with 13 bases between the two ends. CDR3 in DNA: TGTGCCAGCAGCCTTCAGGGAAACCCCCAGCATTTT. It yields the protein CASSLQGNPQHF.

By share, this clonotype counts as medium-sized (0.01 to 0.1%). The rearrangement joins TRBV19 to TRBJ2-3, with D perhaps being TRBD1 or TRBD2 (6 bases each). Germline V CDR1 and CDR2: LNHDA, SQIVND (reference sequence). This CDR3 region has 14 residues. The germline V and J ends were trimmed by 3 bases and 6 bases, with 13 bases remaining between them. The CDR3, as DNA: TGTGCCAGTAGTATCGATAGGGGGGCGGATACGCAGTATTTT. As protein: CASSIDRGADTQYF. Supplemented by reference TRBV19 and TRBJ2-3, the full variable domain reads DGGITQSPKYLFRKEGQNVTLSCEQNLNHDAMYWYRQDPGQGLRLIYYSQIVNDFQKGDIAEGYSVSREKKESFPLTVTSAQKNPTAFYLCASSIDRGADTQYFGPGTRLTVL.

This clonotype was picked up a small number of times. The chain couples TRBV30 to TRBJ1-1, with a tentative D call TRBD1 (6 bases). CDR1 is GTSNPN, CDR2 SVGIG, per germline (reference sequence). V dropped 2 bases and J dropped 0 bases, with 19 bases sitting between them. This CDR3 region has 17 residues. CDR3 amino acids: CAWSHPGQTLMNTEAFF. CDR3 sequence (DNA): TGTGCCTGGAGTCACCCTGGACAGACCCTCATGAACACTGAAGCTTTCTTT.

This clonotype is termed medium-sized. The gene calls are TRBV19 and TRBJ2-7, with D possibly being TRBD1 (6 bases). This CDR3 region has 13 residues. From germline, CDR1 is LNHDA and CDR2 SQIVND (reference sequence). Trimming cost V 6 bases and J 0 bases, with 9 bases left between them. The CDR3: CASRGTPSYEQYF. The CDR3 DNA sequence: TGTGCCAGTAGGGGGACACCCTCCTACGAGCAGTACTTC.

This clonotype was detected ten times or more. The V and J genes are TRBV5-4 and TRBJ2-7, with TRBD2 matching 11 bases. Unmatched junction bases numbered 8, after V lost 3 bases and J lost 0 bases. The germline V gene encodes CDR1 SGHNT and CDR2 YYREEE (reference sequence). The CDR3 runs to 17 residues. CDR3 sequence (DNA): TGTGCCAGCAGCTCCCCTGTCGGGACTAGCGGCTCCTACGAGCAGTACTTC. Residues: CASSSPVGTSGSYEQYF.

Note on this clonotype: One junction end does not reproduce the germline sequence, and a read error may be involved. The chain employs TRBV18 and TRBJ1-2, with D hard to call. CDR1 and CDR2 (germline): KGHSH, LQKENI. This CDR3 is built from 12 residues. The CDR3 sequence is CASSHNRPGPIF. The CDR3 nucleotides read TGTGCCAGCTCACATAATCGCCCGGGCCCAATCTTC. The full variable domain, its missing parts supplied by reference TRBV18 and TRBJ1-2, is NAGVMQNPRHLVRRRGQEARLRCSPMKGHSHVYWYRQLPEEGLKFMVYLQKENIIDESGMPKERFSAEFPKEGPSILRIQQVVRGDSAAYFCASSHNRPGPIFGSGTRLTVV.

CDR3 region: CASSSGTGVRQYF. The CDR3 DNA sequence: TGTGCCAGCAGCTCCGGGACAGGTGTGAGACAGTACTTC. The rearrangement joins TRBV5-5 to TRBJ2-7, with 8 bases matching TRBD1. Germline lookup yields CDR1 SGHKS and CDR2 YYEKEE (reference sequence). The CDR3 is 13 amino acids. V dropped 3 bases and J dropped 10; count of bases not matched to a gene: 9.